This T cell receptor beta chain originates from a study of spatial heterogeneity in lung cancer. This clonotype occurred many times. The antigen is undetermined. Notes on the study in general: Expanded alpha and beta TCR counts within tumors tracked tumor mutation counts.

TCRdb redid the calling of the 5' RACE reads with MiXCR, one entry per CDR3 protein. The sample has about 9,800 distinct CDR3 sequences, around 6% seen once. The CDR3 has 12 residues. Germline V gives CDR1 DFQATT, CDR2 SNEGSKA (reference sequence). Trimming left V 4 bases short and J 1 base short, with 7 bases between. Time point given: sample taken at primary tumor resection. The V gene is TRBV20-1, the J gene TRBJ1-2; D is uncertain. This material consisted of lung tumor tissue, taken at surgery. The clonotype comes from a male donor with early-stage non-small cell lung cancer. The CDR3: CSATKDNYGYTF. CDR3 nucleotides: TGCAGTGCTACAAAGGATAACTATGGCTACACCTTC.